A selection of T cell receptor beta chains follows, all from one sample in a study of T cell changes during pregnancy in multiple sclerosis. Only in-frame clones appear in the TCRdb table, and some are missing; sequencing was by immunoSEQ multiplex PCR. The table has tens of thousands of clones, 92% seen once. Sequenced material: peripheral blood, taken in the second trimester of pregnancy. Receptor source: a female donor with multiple sclerosis, enrolled in a pregnancy study. CDR3s include the opening cysteine and the closing phenylalanine or tryptophan. A D gene is named only where the DNA matches it firmly. Clone size is stated in some rows and not others, as once, few, many or a class when expanded.

CASSLDEGGPTDTQYF,TGTGCCAGCAGCTTGGATGAGGGGGGGCCAACAGATACGCAGTATTTT,TRBV5-4,TRBJ2-3,.,.
CASSRAGYNEQFF,TGTGCCAGCAGCCGTGCGGGGTACAATGAGCAGTTCTTC,TRBV7-7,TRBJ2-1,once,.
CASSLRDYSQETQYF,TGTGCCAGCAGCTTGAGGGACTACTCCCAAGAGACCCAGTACTTC,TRBV5-5,TRBJ2-5,.,TRBD2
CASSDQGRDEAFF,TGTGCCAGCAGTGACCAGGGGAGGGATGAAGCTTTCTTT,TRBV6-5,TRBJ1-1,.,.
CASSERGYGYTF,TGTGCCAGCAGTGAGAGAGGGTATGGCTACACCTTC,TRBV2,TRBJ1-2,few,.
CASSVDRQGRNEQYF,TGTGCCAGCAGCGTAGATAGACAGGGGAGAAACGAGCAGTACTTC,TRBV9,TRBJ2-7,.,TRBD1
CATRRAGVFTGELFF,TGTGCCACCCGCCGGGCAGGGGTATTCACCGGGGAGCTGTTTTTT,TRBV15,TRBJ2-2,.,.
CASSLDAGQPQHF,TGTGCCAGCAGCTTAGACGCGGGGCAGCCCCAGCATTTT,TRBV7-2,TRBJ1-5,.,.
CASSPGSPIAGVLADTQYF,TGTGCCAGCAGCCCCGGATCACCGATAGCGGGAGTACTTGCAGATACGCAGTATTTT,TRBV4-2,TRBJ2-3,.,TRBD2
CASSEGAWFIEQYF,TGTGCCAGCAGTGAAGGTGCGTGGTTTATCGAGCAGTACTTC,TRBV6-1,TRBJ2-7,.,.
CASSAGATWDDNQPQHF,TGTGCCAGCAGCGCAGGGGCCACGTGGGACGACAATCAGCCCCAGCATTTT,TRBV5-6,TRBJ1-5,.,.
CASSFGTGPHGELFF,TGTGCCAGCAGTTTCGGGACAGGCCCTCACGGGGAGCTGTTTTTT,TRBV28,TRBJ2-2,.,TRBD1
CASSLESGSIDNEQFF,TGTGCCAGCAGCTTAGAGTCGGGGAGTATCGACAATGAGCAGTTCTTC,TRBV7-8,TRBJ2-1,.,.
CAWSNGQVTDTIYF,TGTGCCTGGAGCAACGGACAGGTGACGGACACCATATATTTT,TRBV30,TRBJ1-3,.,TRBD1
CASSLGQGDTDTQYF,TGTGCCAGCAGCCTAGGACAGGGCGACACAGATACGCAGTATTTT,TRBV7-9,TRBJ2-3,.,TRBD1
CASSPLMLQENTEAFF,TGTGCCAGCTCACCACTTATGTTACAGGAAAACACTGAAGCTTTCTTT,TRBV18,TRBJ1-1,.,.
CASSLTGNYEQYF,TGTGCCAGCAGCTTGACAGGGAACTACGAGCAGTACTTC,TRBV11-2,TRBJ2-7,.,TRBD1
CASSLLLRGTGGPGNTIYF,TGTGCCAGCAGCCTACTGCTACGGGGGACAGGGGGGCCTGGAAACACCATATATTTT,TRBV28,TRBJ1-3,.,TRBD1
CASSLEPNSNQPQHF,TGCGCCAGCAGCTTGGAGCCCAATAGCAATCAGCCCCAGCATTTT,TRBV5-1,TRBJ1-5,.,.
CASSYGGLALLGEQYF,TGTGCCAGCAGTTACGGCGGGCTCGCTCTGCTCGGGGAGCAGTACTTC,TRBV6-5,TRBJ2-7,.,.
CSVEVGDWGRGYEQYF,TGCAGCGTTGAGGTGGGGGACTGGGGTAGGGGCTACGAGCAGTACTTC,TRBV29-1,TRBJ2-7,few,.
CAWANGGNQPQHF,TGTGCCTGGGCAAACGGGGGCAATCAGCCCCAGCATTTT,TRBV30,TRBJ1-5,.,.
CASSLQGIDSPLHF,TGTGCCAGCAGCTTGCAGGGGATAGATTCACCCCTCCACTTT,TRBV7-3,TRBJ1-6,once,.
CATGTYGGQAQYF,TGTGCCACCGGGACTTACGGAGGGCAGGCCCAGTACTTC,TRBV6-1,TRBJ2-5,.,.
CASINQGATYEQYF,TGTGCCAGCATTAATCAGGGGGCCACCTACGAGCAGTACTTC,TRBV28,TRBJ2-7,.,TRBD1
CASSIGSGRSGTGELFF,TGTGCCAGTAGTATTGGGAGCGGGCGGTCGGGCACCGGGGAGCTGTTTTTT,TRBV19,TRBJ2-2,.,.
CASSLAGAAGDEQYF,TGTGCCAGCAGCTTAGCAGGGGCCGCGGGGGACGAGCAGTACTTC,TRBV7-2,TRBJ2-7,.,TRBD2
CASSVDGLRYQETQYF,TGTGCCAGCAGCGTAGACGGGTTGAGGTACCAAGAGACCCAGTACTTC,TRBV9,TRBJ2-5,.,.
CASRVGDTQYF,TGTGCCAGCCGGGTTGGAGATACGCAGTATTTT,TRBV6-1,TRBJ2-3,.,.
CASSHTGYEQYF,TGTGCCAGCAGCCATACGGGGTACGAGCAGTACTTC,TRBV7-9,TRBJ2-7,once,.
CASSFTTGVPEAFF,TGCGCCAGCAGCTTTACCACAGGGGTCCCTGAAGCTTTCTTT,TRBV5-1,TRBJ1-1,.,TRBD1